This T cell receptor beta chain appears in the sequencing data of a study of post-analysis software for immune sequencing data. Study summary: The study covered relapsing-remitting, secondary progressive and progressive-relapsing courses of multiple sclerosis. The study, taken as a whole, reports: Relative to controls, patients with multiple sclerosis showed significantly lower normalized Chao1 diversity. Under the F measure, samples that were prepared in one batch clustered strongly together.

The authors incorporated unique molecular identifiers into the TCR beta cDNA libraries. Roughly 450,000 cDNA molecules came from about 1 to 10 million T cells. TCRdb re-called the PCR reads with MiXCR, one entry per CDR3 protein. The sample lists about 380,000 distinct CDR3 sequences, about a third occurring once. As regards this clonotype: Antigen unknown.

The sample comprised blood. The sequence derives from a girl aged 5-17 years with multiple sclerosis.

The chain's CDR3 is CASSQDGGRGEQFF. The CDR3 coding sequence is TGTGCCAGCAGCCAAGACGGGGGGCGCGGTGAGCAGTTCTTC. The rearrangement uses TRBV4-2 and TRBJ2-1; weak D call: TRBD2 (7 bases). Trimming removed 0 bases at V and 9 bases at J, with 12 bases between. The germline V gene encodes CDR1 LGHNA and CDR2 YNFKEQ. The length of the CDR3 is 14 residues.